This note documents a single T cell receptor beta chain sequence. Its antigen is not identified. The data were taken from a study of lymphopenia after photon versus proton radiotherapy. Study findings and constraints: Oligoclonal CD8+ Temra expansion after nadir drove photon patients' diversity drop. Larger post-nadir TCR diversity loss correlated inversely with survival in deceased patients.

V gave up 2 bases and J gave up 8 bases, with 15 bases separating them. Germline V CDR1 and CDR2: SQVTM, ANQGSEA. The CDR3 has 14 residues. Only in-frame clones appear in the TCRdb table, and some are missing; sequencing was by immunoSEQ multiplex PCR. Of just over 30,000 clones in the sample, around 94% were seen once. The TCR was taken from a woman aged 50 to 65 with cholangiocarcinoma. The gene calls are TRBV29-1 and TRBJ2-2; D perhaps matches TRBD2 (5 bases). Material: peripheral blood, obtained from a patient treated with photon-based radiotherapy. CDR3 nucleotide sequence: TGCAGCGTTGAACAAGGGAGTATCCGGGGGGAGCTGTTTTTT. Protein sequence: CSVEQGSIRGELFF.